Below, one TCR beta chain is given with its context. This CDR3 region has 14 residues. The V gene lost 5 bases and the J gene lost 0 bases, with 11 bases spanning the gap. The germline V gene encodes CDR1 MNHEY and CDR2 SVGAGI. This specimen comes from a study of shared clonotypes between healthy human individuals. Sequenced by immunoSEQ multiplex PCR; TCRdb stores in-frame clones only, minus some. The data hold approximately 2.1 million clones, with roughly 93% observed a single time. The sample was naive CD4+ T cells from PBMCs. The sample's subset: CD45RA+ positively selected. This chain links TRBV6-5 with TRBJ2-7; D not certain. This clonotype was obtained from a man aged 18 to 35 in good health. Some clones in this sample may be carry-over from other donors' samples. CDR3 sequence (DNA): TGTGCCAGCAGTAGGGCCCGAAGCTCCTACGAGCAGTACTTC. This gives the protein CASSRARSSYEQYF.